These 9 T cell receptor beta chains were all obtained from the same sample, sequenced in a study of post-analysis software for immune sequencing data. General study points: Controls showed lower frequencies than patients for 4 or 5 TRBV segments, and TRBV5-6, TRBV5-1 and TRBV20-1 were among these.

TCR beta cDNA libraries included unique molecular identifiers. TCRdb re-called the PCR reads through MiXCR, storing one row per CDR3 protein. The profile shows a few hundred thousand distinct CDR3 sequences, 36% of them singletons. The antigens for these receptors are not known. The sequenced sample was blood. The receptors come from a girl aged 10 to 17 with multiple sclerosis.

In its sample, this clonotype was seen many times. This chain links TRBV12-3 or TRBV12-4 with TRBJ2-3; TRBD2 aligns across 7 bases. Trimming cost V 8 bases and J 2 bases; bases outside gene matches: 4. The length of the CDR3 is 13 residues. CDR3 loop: CASDAGATDTQYF. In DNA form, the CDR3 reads TGTGCCAGCGACGCGGGAGCCACAGATACGCAGTATTTT.

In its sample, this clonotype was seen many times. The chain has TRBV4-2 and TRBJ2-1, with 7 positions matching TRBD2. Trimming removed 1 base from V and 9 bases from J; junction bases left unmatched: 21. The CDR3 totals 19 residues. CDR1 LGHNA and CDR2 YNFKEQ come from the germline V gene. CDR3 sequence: CASSQVAGSGEFFTGEQFF. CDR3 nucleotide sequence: TGTGCCAGCAGCCAAGTGGCGGGCAGCGGGGAGTTTTTTACGGGTGAGCAGTTCTTC.

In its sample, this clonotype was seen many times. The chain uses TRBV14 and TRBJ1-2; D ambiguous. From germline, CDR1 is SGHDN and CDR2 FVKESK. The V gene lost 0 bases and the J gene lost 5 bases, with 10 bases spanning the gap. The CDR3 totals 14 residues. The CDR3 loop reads CASSQERMNYGYTF. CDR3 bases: TGTGCCAGCAGCCAAGAACGGATGAATTATGGCTACACCTTC.

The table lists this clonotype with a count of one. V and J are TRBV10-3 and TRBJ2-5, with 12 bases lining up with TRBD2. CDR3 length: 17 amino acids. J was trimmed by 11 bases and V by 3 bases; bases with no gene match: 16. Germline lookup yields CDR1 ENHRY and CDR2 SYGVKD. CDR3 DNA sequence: TGTGCCATCAGTGAACTACTAGCGGGGGGTGCTTGGAATGAGCAGTACTTC. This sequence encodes CAISELLAGGAWNEQYF.

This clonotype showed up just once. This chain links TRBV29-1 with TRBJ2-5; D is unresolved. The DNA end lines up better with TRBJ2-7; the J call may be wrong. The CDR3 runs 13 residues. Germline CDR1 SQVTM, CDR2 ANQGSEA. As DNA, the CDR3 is TGCAGCGTTGAAGGCATGGGAACCTACGAGCAGTACTTC. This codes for CSVEGMGTYEQYF.

CDR3 nucleotides: TGTGCCAGCAGCCCGAGGGGTGGGGATCAGAATGGCTACACCTTC. This codes for CASSPRGGDQNGYTF. V usage is TRBV7-2 and J usage is TRBJ1-2, with D maybe TRBD1 (5 bases). Germline V gene data show CDR1 as SGHTA and CDR2 as FQGNSA. The CDR3 has 15 amino acids. V was trimmed by 5 bases and J by 6 bases, leaving 19 bases between them.

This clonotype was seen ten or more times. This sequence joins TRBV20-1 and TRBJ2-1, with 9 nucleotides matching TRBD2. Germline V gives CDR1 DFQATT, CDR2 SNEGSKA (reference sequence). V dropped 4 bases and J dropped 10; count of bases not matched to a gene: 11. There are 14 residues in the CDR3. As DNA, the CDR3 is TGCAGTGCTACGAAACCTAGCGGGGTAGGGGAGCAGTTCTTC. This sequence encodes CSATKPSGVGEQFF.

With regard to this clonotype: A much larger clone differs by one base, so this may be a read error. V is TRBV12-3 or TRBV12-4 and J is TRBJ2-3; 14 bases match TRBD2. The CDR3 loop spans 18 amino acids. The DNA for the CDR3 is TGTGCCAGCAGCCCCCCCGGGACTAGCGGGGGTCCTGGAGATGCGCAGTATTTT. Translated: CASSPPGTSGGPGDAQYF.

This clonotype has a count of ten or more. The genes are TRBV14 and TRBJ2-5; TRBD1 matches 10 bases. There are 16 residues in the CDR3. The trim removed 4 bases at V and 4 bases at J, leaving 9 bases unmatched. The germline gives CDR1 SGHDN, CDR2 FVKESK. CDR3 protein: CASSRHAGQGGETQYF. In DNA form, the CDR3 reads TGTGCCAGCAGCCGTCACGCCGGACAGGGGGGAGAGACCCAGTACTTC.